The TCR beta chain under discussion was sequenced for a study of cytomegalovirus exposure and HLA in healthy donors. V was shortened by 9 bases and J by 1 base, with 16 bases between the two germline ends. Germline V CDR1 and CDR2: MDHEN, SYDVKM. The CDR3 is made up of 15 amino acids. It was with 60 Vbeta and 13 Jbeta primers that the PCR ran. TCRdb keeps only in-frame clones here, not all; method: immunoSEQ multiplex PCR. The profile shows 150,000 or so clones, roughly 74% of them singletons. The gene calls are TRBV28 and TRBJ2-4; perhaps TRBD1 as D (6 bases). The sequence was obtained from a male donor in good health and CMV-seronegative. Sequences were obtained from PBMCs. CDR3 DNA: TGTGCCAGTGTCAGGGGAAGTTCGGCCAAAAACATTCAGTACTTC. It translates to CASVRGSSAKNIQYF.